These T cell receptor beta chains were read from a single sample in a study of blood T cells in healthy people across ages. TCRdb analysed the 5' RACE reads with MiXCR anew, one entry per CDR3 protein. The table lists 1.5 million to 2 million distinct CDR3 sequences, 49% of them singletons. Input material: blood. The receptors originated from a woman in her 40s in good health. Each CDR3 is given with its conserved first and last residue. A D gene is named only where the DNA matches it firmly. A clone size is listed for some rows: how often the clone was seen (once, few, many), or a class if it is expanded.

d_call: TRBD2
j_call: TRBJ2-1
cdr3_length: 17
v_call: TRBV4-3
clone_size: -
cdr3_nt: TGCGCCAGCAGCCAAGGAAGAAGCGGGGGCTTCTACAATGAGCAGTTCTTC
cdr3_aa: CASSQGRSGGFYNEQFF

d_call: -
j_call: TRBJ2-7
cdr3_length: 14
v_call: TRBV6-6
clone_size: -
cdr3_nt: TGTGCCAGCAAGACAGATCGGAGCTCCTACGAGCAGTACTTC
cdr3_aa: CASKTDRSSYEQYF

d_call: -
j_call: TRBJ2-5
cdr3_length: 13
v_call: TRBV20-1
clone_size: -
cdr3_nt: TGCAGTGCTAAAAGCGGGTACCAAGAGACCCAGTACTTC
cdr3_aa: CSAKSGYQETQYF

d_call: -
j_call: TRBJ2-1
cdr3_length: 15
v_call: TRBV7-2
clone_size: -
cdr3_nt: TGTGCCAGCAGCTTATCCCGGGTAGCGGCCAATGAGCAGTTCTTC
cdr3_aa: CASSLSRVAANEQFF

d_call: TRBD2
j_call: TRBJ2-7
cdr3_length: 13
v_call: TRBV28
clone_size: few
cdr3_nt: TGTGCCACCCAAGCGGGGGGTACCTACGAGCAGTACTTC
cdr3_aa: CATQAGGTYEQYF

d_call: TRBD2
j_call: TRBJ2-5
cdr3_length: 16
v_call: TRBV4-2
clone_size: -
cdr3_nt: TGTGCCAGCAGCCTATCGGGACTAGCGGGGGCAGAGACCCAGTACTTC
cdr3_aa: CASSLSGLAGAETQYF

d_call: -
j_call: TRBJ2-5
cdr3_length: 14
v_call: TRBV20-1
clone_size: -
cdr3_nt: TGCAGTGCTAGAGGGGAAGGACGGTCGGAGACCCAGTACTTC
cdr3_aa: CSARGEGRSETQYF

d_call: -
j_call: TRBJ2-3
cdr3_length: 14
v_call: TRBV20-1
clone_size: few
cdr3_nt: TGCAGTGCTCGACTACTGACTAGCACAGATACGCAGTATTTT
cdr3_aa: CSARLLTSTDTQYF

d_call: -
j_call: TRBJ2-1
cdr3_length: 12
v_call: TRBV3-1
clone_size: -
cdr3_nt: TGTGCCAGCAGCCAATGGACTACCGAGCAGTTCTTC
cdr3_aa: CASSQWTTEQFF

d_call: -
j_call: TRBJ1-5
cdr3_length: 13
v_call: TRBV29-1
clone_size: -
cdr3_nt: TGCAGCGTCGCCGGGAGCCTTGGGGAGCCCCAGCATTTT
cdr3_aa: CSVAGSLGEPQHF

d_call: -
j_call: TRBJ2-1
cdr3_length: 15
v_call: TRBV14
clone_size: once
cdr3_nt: TGTGCCAGCAGCCAAGGAGCGCCGGCCTACAATGAGCAGTTCTTC
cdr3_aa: CASSQGAPAYNEQFF

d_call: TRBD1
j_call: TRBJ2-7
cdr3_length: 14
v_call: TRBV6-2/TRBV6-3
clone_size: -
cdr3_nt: TGTGCCAGTCCCAGGACAGGGATCTCCTACGAGCAGTACTTC
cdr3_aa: CASPRTGISYEQYF

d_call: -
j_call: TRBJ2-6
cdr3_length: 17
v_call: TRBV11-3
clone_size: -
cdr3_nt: TGTGCCAGCAGCTTAGATCAACAGGGTTCTAGGGCCAACGTCCTGACTTTC
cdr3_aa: CASSLDQQGSRANVLTF

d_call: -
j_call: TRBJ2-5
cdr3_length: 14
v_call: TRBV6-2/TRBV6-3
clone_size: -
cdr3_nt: TGTGCCAGCAGTTACTCGGGAAGGACGGAGACCCAGTACTTC
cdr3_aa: CASSYSGRTETQYF

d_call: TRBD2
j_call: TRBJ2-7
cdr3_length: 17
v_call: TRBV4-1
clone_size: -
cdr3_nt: TGCGCCAGCAGTAACCGGGGACTAGCGGCACCTTCCTACGAGCAGTACTTC
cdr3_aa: CASSNRGLAAPSYEQYF

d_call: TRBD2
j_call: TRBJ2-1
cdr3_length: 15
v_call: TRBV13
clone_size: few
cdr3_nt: TGTGCCAGCAGCTTTACTAGCGGGTTGTACAATGAGCAGTTCTTC
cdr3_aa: CASSFTSGLYNEQFF

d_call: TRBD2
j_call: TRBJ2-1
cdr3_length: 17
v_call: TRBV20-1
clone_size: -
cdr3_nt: TGCAGTGCCCCGCTCCCCTCGACTAGCGGGGGGGATAGTGAGCAGTTCTTC
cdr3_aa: CSAPLPSTSGGDSEQFF

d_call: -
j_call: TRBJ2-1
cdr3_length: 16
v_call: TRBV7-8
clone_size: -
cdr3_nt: TGTGCCAGCAGCTTCCAGGCGGACCCCTCCTACAATGAGCAGTTCTTC
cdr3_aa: CASSFQADPSYNEQFF

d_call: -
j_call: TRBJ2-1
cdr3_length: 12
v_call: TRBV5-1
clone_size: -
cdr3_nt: TGCGCCAGCAGATCCAGGGGGGATGAGCAGTTCTTC
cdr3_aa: CASRSRGDEQFF

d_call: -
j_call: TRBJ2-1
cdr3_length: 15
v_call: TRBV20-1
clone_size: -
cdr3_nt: TGCAGTGCTAGAGAGAAGCCCCTTGCCTTCAATGAGCAGTTCTTC
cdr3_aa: CSAREKPLAFNEQFF